Following are 4 T cell receptor beta chains from one sample sequenced in a study of blood T cells in healthy people across ages. It was with a sample-barcoded 5' primer and a J-beta primer mix that a second PCR of roughly 7 to 12 cycles was run. One entry per CDR3 protein results from TCRdb running MiXCR on the 5' RACE reads. The profile covers just over 1 million distinct CDR3 sequences, with 40% to 55% appearing a single time and approximately 20% taken by the ten largest. Sequencing was carried out using blood. The receptors originated from a woman aged 55-70 years in good health.

This clonotype was recorded a few times. This chain connects TRBV5-1 to TRBJ2-7, with 9 bases lining up with TRBD2. The germline CDR1 and CDR2 sequences are SGHRS and YFSETQ. This CDR3 region has 19 residues. Trimming at V came to 4 bases and at J to 2 bases, leaving 19 bases not matched to a gene. The CDR3 DNA follows: TGCGCCAGCAGCCCCCTCGCGGGTAGCGGGAGCAGGGATCCCTACGAGCAGTACTTC. This sequence encodes CASSPLAGSGSRDPYEQYF. Complete variable domain (other parts from reference TRBV5-1 and TRBJ2-7): KAGVTQTPRYLIKTRGQQVTLSCSPISGHRSVSWYQQTPGQGLQFLFEYFSETQRNKGNFPGRFSGRQFSNSRSEMNVSTLELGDSALYLCASSPLAGSGSRDPYEQYFGPGTRLTVT.

The chain joins TRBV7-9 to TRBJ1-2; no definite D call. V gave up 3 bases and J gave up 0 bases, with 11 bases separating them. Germline V CDR1 and CDR2: SEHNR, FQNEAQ (reference sequence). The CDR3 spans 15 residues. The CDR3 here is CASSFQQSTNYGYTF. The CDR3 coding sequence is TGTGCCAGCAGCTTCCAACAGAGCACTAACTATGGCTACACCTTC.

This rearrangement joins TRBV5-1 to TRBJ2-7; 14 bases line up with TRBD2. The CDR3 spans 16 residues. Per the germline V gene, CDR1 is SGHRS and CDR2 is YFSETQ. Unmatched junction bases numbered 5, after V lost 0 bases and J lost 6 bases. In nucleotides, the CDR3 is TGCGCCAGCAGCTTGGGACTAGCGGGAGGGTTTGGCGAGCAGTACTTC. This sequence encodes CASSLGLAGGFGEQYF.

This clonotype was detected only a few times. This chain joins TRBV9 and TRBJ1-2; 8 bases are a match to TRBD1. Germline lookup yields CDR1 SGDLS and CDR2 YYNGEE. With 3 bases clipped from V and 3 bases from J, the junction kept 10 bases outside the gene matches. This CDR3 is built from 16 residues. The CDR3 is CASSGRQGLADYGYTF. CDR3 sequence (DNA): TGTGCCAGCAGCGGGAGACAGGGGTTGGCTGACTATGGCTACACCTTC.